The 27 T cell receptor beta chains listed next were all sequenced from one sample in a study of regulatory T cells in long-lasting Graves disease. Arm-PCR of CDR3 regions and iRepertoire HTBI primers were the basis on which TCR beta libraries were built. TCRdb itself ran the multiplex PCR reads through MiXCR, one entry per CDR3 protein. Of hundreds of thousands of distinct CDR3 sequences in the sample, about 21% were seen once. Specified time point: persistent/refractory GD, antithyroid drugs over 5 years with positive TRAb. PBMC RNA served as the TCR library source. The sample consisted of peripheral blood mononuclear cells (PBMCs), taken when the disease was refractory, from a patient treated with antithyroid drugs. These receptors came from a female donor with Graves disease.

This clonotype was counted many times. The J gene is TRBJ2-7, the V gene TRBV12-3 or TRBV12-4, with 9 bases aligning to TRBD2. This CDR3 is 14 amino acids long. V lost 9 bases and J lost 2; bases outside the gene matches: 8. The CDR3 is CASSPGLAPYEQYF. For the CDR3, the DNA is TGTGCCAGTTCCCCGGGACTAGCCCCCTACGAGCAGTACTTC.

This clonotype showed up many times. The rearrangement joins TRBV11-2 to TRBJ2-7; D not resolved. CDR3 size: 13 residues. V dropped 0 bases and J dropped 3 bases, with 6 bases sitting between them. CDR1 and CDR2 (germline): SGHAT, FQNNGV. The CDR3 nucleotides read TGTGCCAGCAGCTTAGAGCAGCTCTACGAGCAGTACTTC. Protein sequence: CASSLEQLYEQYF.

Ten or more counts support this clonotype. V gene TRBV28 combines with J gene TRBJ1-4; 7 bases match TRBD1. Germline CDR1 reads MDHEN; CDR2 reads SYDVKM. This CDR3 has 14 amino acids. Unmatched junction bases numbered 11, after V lost 8 bases and J lost 8 bases. The DNA for the CDR3 is TGTGCCAGCCTCAGCTGGCAGGGGGGGGAAAAACTGTTTTTT. Translating it yields CASLSWQGGEKLFF.

Comments on this clonotype: Possible read error: a much larger clone is one base away. The chain uses TRBV6-1 and TRBJ2-4; D ambiguous. Germline assignment: CDR1 MNHNS and CDR2 SASEGT. This CDR3 contains 19 residues. The CDR3 protein is CAGRPVSSTVPGAKNIQYF. The CDR3 DNA follows: TGTGCCGGCAGGCCTGTGAGCTCCACCGTCCCCGGGGCCAAAAACATTCAGTACTTC.

This clonotype was seen more than once but under ten times. The chain links TRBV7-9 to TRBJ2-2; 8 nucleotides align to TRBD1. CDR3 length equals 18 residues. CDR1 is SEHNR, CDR2 FQNEAQ, per germline (reference sequence). The V gene end was trimmed by 5 bases and the J gene end by 3 bases; junction bases not matched to a gene: 14. The CDR3 loop is CASSTNPNRGTYTGELFF. CDR3 nucleotide sequence: TGTGCCAGCAGCACAAACCCGAACAGGGGGACATACACCGGGGAGCTGTTTTTT. The variable domain in full, completed from reference TRBV7-9 and TRBJ2-2, reads DTGVSQNPRHKITKRGQNVTFRCDPISEHNRLYWYRQTLGQGPEFLTYFQNEAQLEKSRLLSDRFSAERPKGSFSTLEIQRTEQGDSAMYLCASSTNPNRGTYTGELFFGEGSRLTVL.

With regard to this clonotype: A clone one base away is much larger, so this may be a read error. The chain recombines TRBV20-1 with TRBJ2-5, with TRBD2 identical over 8 bases. The CDR3 spans 15 residues. The V and J ends lost 0 bases and 4 bases, in that order; junction bases with no gene match: 7. Germline values: CDR1 DFQATT, CDR2 SNEGSKA (reference sequence). CDR3 region: CSARDPNGRGETQYF. The CDR3 nucleotides are TGCAGTGCTAGAGATCCTAACGGGAGGGGAGAGACCCAGTACTTC.

This clonotype was counted a few times. The chain is built from TRBV20-1 and TRBJ2-2; no firm D call. The CDR3 contains 14 residues. V lost 6 bases to trimming and J lost 2 bases, with 13 bases between them. Germline V gene data show CDR1 as DFQATT and CDR2 as SNEGSKA (reference sequence). The chain's CDR3 is CSAQTHTNTGELFF. Written as DNA, the CDR3 is TGCAGTGCCCAAACTCATACCAACACCGGGGAGCTGTTTTTT.

This clonotype was counted ten times or more. J is TRBJ1-3 and V is TRBV12-3 or TRBV12-4, with D perhaps TRBD1 (5 bases). This CDR3 has 12 residues. V was trimmed by 8 bases and J by 4 bases, leaving 9 bases between them. The CDR3 DNA reads TGTGCCAGCGGCTCAGGGGGAAACACCATATATTTT. It yields the protein CASGSGGNTIYF.

The V call is TRBV10-3, the J call TRBJ1-2; D call uncertain. V dropped 2 bases and J dropped 8 bases, with 9 bases sitting between them. This CDR3 comprises 12 residues. From germline, CDR1 is ENHRY and CDR2 SYGVKD. CDR3 nucleotide sequence: TGTGCCATCAGTGAGAGAAGTGGCGGCTACACCTTC. Translating it yields CAISERSGGYTF.

Comments on this clonotype: At one end, the junction sequence differs from germline, possibly due to a read error. The rearrangement joins TRBV5-1 to TRBJ2-5; TRBD2 matches at 9 bases. CDR3 length: 14 amino acids. From germline, CDR1 is SGHRS and CDR2 YFSETQ. The CDR3 region is CASSLLTSGGTQYF. CDR3 DNA sequence: TGTGCCAGCAGCTTATTGACTAGCGGAGGGACCCAGTACTTC.

The chain uses TRBV9 and TRBJ2-3, with D perhaps TRBD2 (7 bases). This CDR3 has 14 amino acids. The V and J ends lost 4 bases and 6 bases respectively, with 15 bases between them. Per the germline V gene, CDR1 is SGDLS and CDR2 is YYNGEE. The CDR3 loop is CASSTGLGGDTQYF. The CDR3, as DNA: TGTGCCAGCAGCACCGGACTAGGGGGGGATACGCAGTATTTT.

This clonotype has a handful of counts. J is TRBJ1-4 and V is TRBV24-1; perhaps TRBD1 as D (5 bases). The germline gives CDR1 KGHDR, CDR2 SFDVKD. This CDR3 is 14 amino acids long. V lost 4 bases, J lost 4 bases, and 9 bases lay in between. CDR3 DNA: TGTGCCACCAGTGAAGGGGCTAATAATGAAAAACTGTTTTTT. Protein sequence: CATSEGANNEKLFF.

This clonotype has a count of ten or more. V gene TRBV15 combines with J gene TRBJ2-7; 9 bases agree with TRBD1. Looked up from germline, CDR1 is LNHNV and CDR2 is YYDKDF (reference sequence). J lost 3 bases, V lost 2 bases, and 11 bases had no gene match. The CDR3 has 17 residues. CDR3 in DNA: TGTGCCACCAGCAGACCGCCGGCGGGACAGGGTATCTACGAGCAGTACTTC. It specifies CATSRPPAGQGIYEQYF.

There are many counts of this clonotype. Relative to the germline gene, one junction end is altered; a read error may explain this. The rearrangement links TRBV11-2 to TRBJ2-2; D is ambiguous. This CDR3 is built from 13 residues. Germline CDR1 is SGHAT and CDR2 is FQNNGV. In nucleotides, the CDR3 is TGTGCCAGCGGCTTGGCGAACACCGGGGAGCTGTTTTTT. It codes for CASGLANTGELFF.

J is TRBJ2-7 and V is TRBV20-1, with D possibly being TRBD2 (6 bases). This CDR3 is 14 amino acids long. Germline V gene data show CDR1 as DFQATT and CDR2 as SNEGSKA (reference sequence). V dropped 0 bases and J dropped 3 bases, with 12 bases sitting between them. The CDR3 here is CSARDLTSSYEQYF. Written as DNA, the CDR3 is TGCAGTGCTAGAGATCTAACTAGCAGCTACGAGCAGTACTTC.

This clonotype was picked up many times. The chain joins TRBV27 to TRBJ1-5, with 10 bases that match TRBD1. J gave up 7 bases and V 5 bases, and 2 bases lay outside the gene matches. Germline V CDR1 and CDR2: MNHEY, SMNVEV (reference sequence). This CDR3 region has 13 residues. The CDR3 is CASSGTGDQPQHF. In nucleotides, the CDR3 is TGTGCCAGCAGTGGGACAGGGGACCAGCCCCAGCATTTT.

This clonotype was picked up many times. V gene TRBV28 combines with J gene TRBJ2-7; 7 positions match TRBD1. Per germline, CDR1 MDHEN and CDR2 SYDVKM. J gave up 3 bases and V 6 bases, and 8 bases lay outside the gene matches. The CDR3 totals 14 residues. CDR3 region: CASSFPGTDYEQYF. The CDR3 DNA sequence: TGTGCCAGCAGCTTTCCCGGGACAGACTACGAGCAGTACTTC.

This clonotype showed up many times. The chain recombines TRBV28 with TRBJ2-5; D not resolved. The V end was cut by 4 bases, the J end by 3 bases, with 15 bases between. Germline V gene lookup returns CDR1 MDHEN and CDR2 SYDVKM. The CDR3 has 15 residues. The CDR3 loop is CASSSRWWQEETQYF. CDR3 DNA sequence: TGTGCCAGCAGTTCCCGATGGTGGCAGGAAGAGACCCAGTACTTC.

This clonotype was seen only a few times. The V gene is TRBV19, the J gene TRBJ2-7, with 11 bases aligning to TRBD2. The CDR3 has 13 residues. Germline V gene lookup returns CDR1 LNHDA and CDR2 SQIVND (reference sequence). V shed 6 bases, J shed 7 bases, and the junction held 5 bases outside the gene matches. This chain's CDR3 is CASSELAGVEQYF. DNA of the CDR3: TGTGCCAGTAGCGAACTAGCGGGAGTAGAGCAGTACTTC.

This clonotype was observed many times. The chain joins TRBV30 to TRBJ1-1; 7 bases match TRBD1. V gave up 2 bases and J gave up 10 bases; unmatched junction bases: 7. CDR3 length: 12 residues. Germline values: CDR1 GTSNPN, CDR2 SVGIG (reference sequence). In DNA form, the CDR3 reads TGTGCCTGGAGTAGAGGGGAGGGGGCAGCTTTCTTT. Residues: CAWSRGEGAAFF.

This clonotype was observed at least ten times. The V call is TRBV27, the J call TRBJ2-7; D ambiguous. V lost 4 bases and J lost 5, with 15 bases in between. The germline CDR1 and CDR2 sequences are MNHEY and SMNVEV (reference sequence). This CDR3 is built from 14 residues. CDR3 in DNA: TGTGCCAGCAGTTGGGCTTGGGGTCTCGACGAGCAGTACTTC. It specifies CASSWAWGLDEQYF.

Note on this clonotype: Just one base apart from a much larger clone, this may be a read error. The chain links TRBV28 to TRBJ2-5; no reliable D call. CDR3 length: 12 amino acids. The germline CDR1 and CDR2 sequences are MDHEN and SYDVKM. The chain's CDR3 is CAGSDRVAAQYF. Here the CDR3 DNA reads TGTGCCGGCAGCGATCGAGTCGCAGCGCAGTACTTC.

The chain uses TRBV20-1 and TRBJ1-2; D unresolved. The CDR3 totals 12 residues. Trimming took 5 bases from V and 5 from J, leaving 12 bases between them. Germline CDR1 is DFQATT and CDR2 is SNEGSKA (reference sequence). The CDR3, as DNA: TGCAGTGCTCTCTTCGCGGGTTATGGCTACACCTTC. This sequence encodes CSALFAGYGYTF.

The sample holds a few counts of this clonotype. The CDR3 spells CSARAAGGGQETQYF. The DNA of the CDR3 is TGCAGTGCTAGAGCGGCGGGAGGGGGTCAAGAGACCCAGTACTTC. The chain carries TRBV20-1 and TRBJ2-5; TRBD2 aligns across 9 bases. CDR1 and CDR2 from the germline V gene are DFQATT and SNEGSKA (reference sequence). This CDR3 spans 15 amino acids. Unmatched junction bases numbered 5, after V lost 1 base and J lost 2 bases.

There are a few counts of this clonotype. J is TRBJ2-1 and V is TRBV2; 9 bases align to TRBD2. Germline-derived CDR1 and CDR2 are SNHLY and FYNNEI. This CDR3 comprises 14 residues. J lost 7 bases, V lost 7 bases, and 8 bases had no gene match. The CDR3 bases are TGTGCCAGCAAGCCGGGACTAGCCCTTAATGAGCAGTTCTTC. It specifies CASKPGLALNEQFF. The full variable domain, its missing parts supplied by reference TRBV2 and TRBJ2-1, is EPEVTQTPSHQVTQMGQEVILRCVPISNHLYFYWYRQILGQKVEFLVSFYNNEISEKSEIFDDQFSVERPDGSNFTLKIRSTKLEDSAMYFCASKPGLALNEQFFGPGTRLTVL.

The rearrangement uses TRBV7-9 and TRBJ2-7; tentatively, D is TRBD1 or TRBD2 (5 bases each). CDR3 length: 14 amino acids. The V and J ends lost 7 bases and 0 bases respectively, with 13 bases between them. Germline V gene sequence: CDR1 SEHNR, CDR2 FQNEAQ (reference sequence). The CDR3 DNA sequence: TGTGCCAGCACCCGGCCAGGGAGCTCCTACGAGCAGTACTTC. As protein: CASTRPGSSYEQYF.

This clonotype was found many times. V and J are TRBV11-2 and TRBJ1-2; D perhaps matches TRBD1 (5 bases). The ends were cut back, 1 base at V and 8 bases at J, with 14 bases in the middle. Germline loops: CDR1 SGHAT, CDR2 FQNNGV. The CDR3 sequence is 14 residues long. This CDR3 reads CASSLAGQGGGYTF. DNA for the CDR3: TGTGCCAGCAGCTTAGCCGGCCAGGGCGGAGGCTACACCTTC.